The 7 T cell receptor beta chains presented below share a single source sample, sequenced in a study of T cells in Graves' hyperthyroidism and ophthalmopathy. The CDR3 regions of TCR beta were amplified from RNA transcripts. First-round RT-PCR targeting the TCR CDR3 was performed with the HTBI primer set. TCRdb re-derived calls from the multiplex PCR reads in MiXCR, one entry per CDR3 protein. This table holds 300,000 to 450,000 distinct CDR3 sequences, less than 20% found once. Sequenced material: blood. The source is a woman under 30 with Graves' hyperthyroidism that later progressed to Graves' ophthalmopathy.

This clonotype was observed many times. The chain recombines TRBV2 with TRBJ2-7; D not resolved. The CDR3 is 14 amino acids. Germline loops: CDR1 SNHLY, CDR2 FYNNEI. V was cut by 4 bases and J by 1 base, with 11 bases left in between. The CDR3 coding sequence is TGTGCCAGCAGTGTGCATAGACCTTCCTACGAGCAGTACTTC. Its protein product is CASSVHRPSYEQYF.

Many counts were recorded for this clonotype. This chain links TRBV28 with TRBJ2-2, with TRBD2 matching 13 bases. V shed 5 bases, J shed 5 bases, and the junction held 14 bases outside the gene matches. The CDR3 totals 19 residues. Germline V gene data show CDR1 as MDHEN and CDR2 as SYDVKM. CDR3 loop: CASSLAGTSGTGRTGELFF. The CDR3, as DNA: TGTGCCAGCAGTCTAGCCGGGACTAGCGGGACAGGACGGACCGGGGAGCTGTTTTTT.

This clonotype was seen just once. The rearrangement links TRBV6-2 or TRBV6-3 to TRBJ2-1; D perhaps matches TRBD1 (5 bases). V lost 0 bases to trimming and J lost 6 bases, with 15 bases between them. The CDR3 runs to 16 residues. The germline gives CDR1 MNHEY, CDR2 SVGEGT. The CDR3 reads CASSYSLQGGCNEQFF. CDR3 bases: TGTGCCAGCAGTTACTCGTTGCAGGGTGGCTGCAATGAGCAGTTCTTC.

This clonotype has more than one count but fewer than ten. An end of the junction does not agree with germline; a read error may underlie this. The chain couples TRBV9 to TRBJ2-1; D is unresolved. There are 15 residues in the CDR3. The germline V gene encodes CDR1 SGDLS and CDR2 YYNGEE. The CDR3 spells CASSVAGSSYSEQFF. The CDR3 DNA follows: TGTGCCAGCAGCGTAGCCGGAAGCTCCTACAGTGAGCAGTTCTTC.

Comments on this clonotype: One base away lies a much larger clone, so this may be a sequencing read error. Since no conserved phenylalanine or tryptophan closes the CDR3, a read error is the likely cause. The V gene is TRBV6-1, the J gene TRBJ1-5, with a weak D call TRBD1 (6 bases). The V and J ends lost 6 bases and 0 bases respectively, with 15 bases between them. This CDR3 region has 16 residues. The V gene's germline CDR1 is MNHNS and CDR2 SASEGT. The CDR3 loop is CASRETQGVSNQPQHL. In nucleotides, the CDR3 is TGTGCCAGCAGGGAAACACAGGGAGTTAGCAATCAGCCCCAGCATTTG.

This clonotype was seen a few times. The chain employs TRBV9 and TRBJ1-4; TRBD1 is a possible D gene (6 bases). The CDR3 loop spans 15 amino acids. Germline CDR1 SGDLS, CDR2 YYNGEE. V shed 3 bases and J shed 1 base, with 10 bases lying between them. In DNA, the CDR3 is TGTGCCAGCAGCGAGGGGGGGGGAACTAATGAAAAACTGTTTTTT. Amino acid sequence: CASSEGGGTNEKLFF.

There are many counts of this clonotype. This chain connects TRBV28 to TRBJ1-1, with no clear D. The CDR3 has 15 amino acids. Germline CDR1 MDHEN, CDR2 SYDVKM. V lost 2 bases and J 7 bases, leaving 17 bases between the germline ends. For the CDR3, the DNA is TGTGCCAGCAGTTTAAGCGGCAGCGGACTGCTTGAAGCTTTCTTT. Protein: CASSLSGSGLLEAFF.